The clone carrying this TCR beta chain was detected only a few times. Clones were read by immunoSEQ multiplex PCR, and TCRdb kept only the in-frame ones, dropping some. The repertoire includes more than 8,500 clones, roughly 77% of them detected once, and 3.5% to 5% sits in the top ten. This entry is derived from a study of stem cell transplantation in POMP-related autoinflammatory disease. This CDR3 has 18 residues. Trimming removed 1 base from V and 2 bases from J, with 18 bases in between. Germline assignment: CDR1 LGHNA and CDR2 YSLEER. Sequences were derived from CD4+ T cells from PBMCs, sampled after stem cell transplantation. This rearrangement joins TRBV4-3 to TRBJ1-5; the D gene is possibly TRBD1 (5 bases). The TCR sequence derives from a human patient with POMP-related autoinflammation and immune dysregulation (PRAID). Some T cells may have come from the graft donor. CDR3 DNA: TGCGCCAGCAGCCAAGTGGAGTCGGGGAGGGGTGGCAATCAGCCCCAGCATTTT. Translation: CASSQVESGRGGNQPQHF.